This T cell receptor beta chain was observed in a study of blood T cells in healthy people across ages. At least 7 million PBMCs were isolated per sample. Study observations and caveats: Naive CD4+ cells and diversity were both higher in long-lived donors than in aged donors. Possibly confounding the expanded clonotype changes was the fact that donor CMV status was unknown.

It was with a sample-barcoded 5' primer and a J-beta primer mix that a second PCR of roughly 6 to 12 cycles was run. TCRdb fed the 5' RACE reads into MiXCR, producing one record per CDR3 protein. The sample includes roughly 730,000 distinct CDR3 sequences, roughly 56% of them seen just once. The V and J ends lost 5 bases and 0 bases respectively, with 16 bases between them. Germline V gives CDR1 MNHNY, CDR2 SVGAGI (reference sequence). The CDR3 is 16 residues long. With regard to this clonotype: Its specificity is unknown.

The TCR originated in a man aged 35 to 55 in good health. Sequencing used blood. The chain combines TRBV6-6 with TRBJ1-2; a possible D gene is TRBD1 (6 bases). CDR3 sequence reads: CASSPLSQGSNYGYTF. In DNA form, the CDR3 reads TGTGCCAGCAGTCCCCTCTCTCAGGGGTCTAACTATGGCTACACCTTC.